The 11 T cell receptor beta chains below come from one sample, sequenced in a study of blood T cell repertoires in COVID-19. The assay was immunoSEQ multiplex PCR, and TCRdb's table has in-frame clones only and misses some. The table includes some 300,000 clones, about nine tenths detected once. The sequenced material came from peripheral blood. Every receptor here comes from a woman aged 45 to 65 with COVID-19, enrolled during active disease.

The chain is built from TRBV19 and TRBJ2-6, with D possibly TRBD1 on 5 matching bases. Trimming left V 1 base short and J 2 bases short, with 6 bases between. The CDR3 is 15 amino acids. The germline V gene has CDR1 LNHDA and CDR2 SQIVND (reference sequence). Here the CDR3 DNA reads TGTGCCAGTAGTATAGGGGGCGCTGGGGCCAACGTCCTGACTTTC. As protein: CASSIGGAGANVLTF.

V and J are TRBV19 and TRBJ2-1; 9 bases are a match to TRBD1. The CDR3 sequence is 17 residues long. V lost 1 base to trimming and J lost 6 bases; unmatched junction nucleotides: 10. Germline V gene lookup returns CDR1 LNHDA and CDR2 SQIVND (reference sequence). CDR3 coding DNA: TGTGCCAGTAGTATAGTTCCCTCCGGGACAGGGATCAATGAGCAGTTCTTC. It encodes CASSIVPSGTGINEQFF.

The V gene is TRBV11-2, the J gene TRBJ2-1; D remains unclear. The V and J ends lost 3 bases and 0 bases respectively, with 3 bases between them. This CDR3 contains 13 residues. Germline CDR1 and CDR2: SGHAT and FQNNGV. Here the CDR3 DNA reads TGTGCCAGCAGCTTGAGCTCCTACAATGAGCAGTTCTTC. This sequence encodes CASSLSSYNEQFF.

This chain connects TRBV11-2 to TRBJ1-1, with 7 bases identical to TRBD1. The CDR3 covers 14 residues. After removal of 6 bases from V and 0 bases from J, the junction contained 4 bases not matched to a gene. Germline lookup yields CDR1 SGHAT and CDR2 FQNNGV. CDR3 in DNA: TGTGCCAGCAGAATCGGGACAGTGAACACTGAAGCTTTCTTT. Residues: CASRIGTVNTEAFF.

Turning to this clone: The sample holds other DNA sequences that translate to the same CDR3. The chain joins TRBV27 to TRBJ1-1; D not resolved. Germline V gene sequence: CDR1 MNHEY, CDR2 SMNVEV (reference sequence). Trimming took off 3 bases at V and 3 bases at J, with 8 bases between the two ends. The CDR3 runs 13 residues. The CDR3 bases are TGTGCCAGCAGTTTCAACCGAGACACTGAAGCTTTCTTT. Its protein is CASSFNRDTEAFF.

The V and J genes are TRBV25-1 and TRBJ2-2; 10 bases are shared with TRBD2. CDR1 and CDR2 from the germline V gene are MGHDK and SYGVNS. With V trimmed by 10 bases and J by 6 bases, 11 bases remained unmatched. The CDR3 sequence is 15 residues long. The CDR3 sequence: CATSLTGTSAGELFF. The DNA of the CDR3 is TGTGCCACTTCGCTGACCGGGACTAGCGCCGGGGAGCTGTTTTTT.

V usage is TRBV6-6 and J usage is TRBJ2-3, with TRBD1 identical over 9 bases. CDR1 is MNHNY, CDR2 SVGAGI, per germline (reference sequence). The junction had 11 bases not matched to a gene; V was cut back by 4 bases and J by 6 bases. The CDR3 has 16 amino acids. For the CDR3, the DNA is TGTGCCAGCAGTTTCCGAACAGGGGGCATTGAGGATACGCAGTATTTT. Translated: CASSFRTGGIEDTQYF.

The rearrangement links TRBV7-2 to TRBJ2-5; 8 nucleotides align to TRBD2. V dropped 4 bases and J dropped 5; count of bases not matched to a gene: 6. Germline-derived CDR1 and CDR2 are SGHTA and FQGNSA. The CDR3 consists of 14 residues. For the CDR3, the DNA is TGTGCCAGCAGCTCCGCCGGACTAGCCGAGACCCAGTACTTC. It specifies CASSSAGLAETQYF.

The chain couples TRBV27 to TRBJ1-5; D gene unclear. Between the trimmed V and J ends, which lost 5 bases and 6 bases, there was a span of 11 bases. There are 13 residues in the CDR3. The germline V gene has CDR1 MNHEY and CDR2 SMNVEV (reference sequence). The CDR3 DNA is TGTGCCAGCAGTCCCGGTCTTACTCAGCCCCAGCATTTT. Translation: CASSPGLTQPQHF.

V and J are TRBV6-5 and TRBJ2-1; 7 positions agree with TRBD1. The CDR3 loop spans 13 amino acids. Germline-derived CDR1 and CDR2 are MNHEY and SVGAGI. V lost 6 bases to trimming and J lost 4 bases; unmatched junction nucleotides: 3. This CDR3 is CASRTGQYNEQFF. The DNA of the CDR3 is TGTGCCAGCAGAACGGGACAGTACAATGAGCAGTTCTTC.

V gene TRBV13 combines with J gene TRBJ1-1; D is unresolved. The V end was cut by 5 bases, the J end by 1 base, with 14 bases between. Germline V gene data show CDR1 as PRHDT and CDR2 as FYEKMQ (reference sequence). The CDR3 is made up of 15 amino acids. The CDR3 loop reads CASSPLFGPNTEAFF. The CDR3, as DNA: TGTGCCAGCAGCCCCCTCTTCGGTCCGAACACTGAAGCTTTCTTT.